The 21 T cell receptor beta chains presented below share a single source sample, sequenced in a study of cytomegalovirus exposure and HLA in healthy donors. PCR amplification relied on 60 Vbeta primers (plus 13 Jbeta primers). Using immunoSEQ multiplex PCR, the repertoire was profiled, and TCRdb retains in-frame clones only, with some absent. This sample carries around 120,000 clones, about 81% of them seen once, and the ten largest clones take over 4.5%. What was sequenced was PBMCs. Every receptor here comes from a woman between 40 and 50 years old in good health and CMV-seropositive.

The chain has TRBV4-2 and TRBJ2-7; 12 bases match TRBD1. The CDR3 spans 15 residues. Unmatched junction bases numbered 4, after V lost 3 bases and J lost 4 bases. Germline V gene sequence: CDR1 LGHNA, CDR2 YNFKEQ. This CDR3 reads CASSQGQGANYEQYF. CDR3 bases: TGTGCCAGCAGCCAGGGACAGGGGGCAAATTACGAGCAGTACTTC.

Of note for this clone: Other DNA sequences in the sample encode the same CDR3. The CDR3 sequence: CASSSRTRGKAFF. The CDR3 DNA reads as TGTGCCAGTAGTTCCAGGACCAGGGGTAAAGCTTTCTTT. The rearrangement joins TRBV19 to TRBJ1-1; maybe TRBD1 (6 bases). Germline assignment: CDR1 LNHDA and CDR2 SQIVND (reference sequence). Deletions cut 5 bases from V and 9 bases from J, with 16 bases between. This CDR3 contains 13 residues.

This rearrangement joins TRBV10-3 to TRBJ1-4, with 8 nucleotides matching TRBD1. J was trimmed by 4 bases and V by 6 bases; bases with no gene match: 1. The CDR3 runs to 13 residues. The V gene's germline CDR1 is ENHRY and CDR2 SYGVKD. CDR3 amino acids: CAIRTGGNEKLFF. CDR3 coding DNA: TGTGCCATCAGAACAGGGGGTAATGAAAAACTGTTTTTT.

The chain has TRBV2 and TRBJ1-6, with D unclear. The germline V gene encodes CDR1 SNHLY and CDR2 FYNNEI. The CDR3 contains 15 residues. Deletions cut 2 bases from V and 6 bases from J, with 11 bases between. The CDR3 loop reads CASSERGRANSPLHF. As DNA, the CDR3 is TGTGCCAGCAGTGAAAGAGGGAGGGCTAATTCACCCCTCCACTTT.

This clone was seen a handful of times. The CDR3 DNA is TGTGCCAGCAGCCGGACAGGGGAAAATCAGCCCCAGCATTTT. This gives the protein CASSRTGENQPQHF. The J gene is TRBJ1-5, the V gene TRBV4-2, with 9 nucleotides matching TRBD1. The ends lost 4 bases at V and 4 bases at J; junction bases unmatched: 2. The germline gives CDR1 LGHNA, CDR2 YNFKEQ. This CDR3 has 14 residues.

For the CDR3, the DNA is TGTGCCAGCAGCTTAGAACAGGGAAACACCGGGGAGCTGTTTTTT. It encodes CASSLEQGNTGELFF. This chain connects TRBV11-1 to TRBJ2-2; TRBD1 is a possible D gene (6 bases). CDR1 is SGHAT, CDR2 FQDESV, per germline (reference sequence). The length of the CDR3 is 15 residues. The V end was cut by 1 base, the J end by 2 bases, with 8 bases between. Complete variable domain (other parts from reference TRBV11-1 and TRBJ2-2): EAEVAQSPRYKITEKSQAVAFWCDPISGHATLYWYRQILGQGPELLVQFQDESVVDDSQLPKDRFSAERLKGVDSTLKIQPAELGDSAMYLCASSLEQGNTGELFFGEGSRLTVL.

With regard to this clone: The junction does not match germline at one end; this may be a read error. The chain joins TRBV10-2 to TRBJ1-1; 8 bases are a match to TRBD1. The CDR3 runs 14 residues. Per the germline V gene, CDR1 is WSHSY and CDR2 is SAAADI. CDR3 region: CASCDRGGETEAFF. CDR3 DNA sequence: TGCGCCAGCTGTGACAGGGGCGGTGAGACTGAAGCTTTCTTT.

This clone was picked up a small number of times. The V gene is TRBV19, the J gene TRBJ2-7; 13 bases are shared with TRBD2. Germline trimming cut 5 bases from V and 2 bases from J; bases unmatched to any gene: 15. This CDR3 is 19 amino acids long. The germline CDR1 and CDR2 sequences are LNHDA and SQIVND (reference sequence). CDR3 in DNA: TGTGCCAGTAGTGCCTCACGTCAAGGGGGACTAGCGGGGACCTACGAGCAGTACTTC. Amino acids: CASSASRQGGLAGTYEQYF.

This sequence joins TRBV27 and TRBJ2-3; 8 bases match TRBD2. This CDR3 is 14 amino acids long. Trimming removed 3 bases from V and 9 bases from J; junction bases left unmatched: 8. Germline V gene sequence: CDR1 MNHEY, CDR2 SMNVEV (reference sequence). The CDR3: CASSFGGDGATQYF. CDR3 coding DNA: TGTGCCAGCAGTTTCGGGGGGGACGGCGCGACGCAGTATTTT.

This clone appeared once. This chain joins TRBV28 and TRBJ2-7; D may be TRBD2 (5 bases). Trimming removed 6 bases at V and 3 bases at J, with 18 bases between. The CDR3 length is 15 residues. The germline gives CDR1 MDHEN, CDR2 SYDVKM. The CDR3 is CASSPLTMSRYEQYF. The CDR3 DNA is TGTGCCAGCAGCCCCCTGACTATGTCGCGCTACGAGCAGTACTTC.

The DNA of the CDR3 is TGTGCCAGCAGCCTCCTCGGGACTAGCGGGGGAAATGAGCAGTTCTTC. This translates into CASSLLGTSGGNEQFF. This chain uses TRBV5-4 with TRBJ2-1, with TRBD2 matching 14 bases. Germline V gene lookup returns CDR1 SGHNT and CDR2 YYREEE (reference sequence). This CDR3 has 16 residues. The trim removed 4 bases at V and 7 bases at J, leaving 7 bases unmatched.

The CDR3 sequence is CASSSLAREYTF. DNA of the CDR3: TGTGCCAGCAGTTCGCTAGCCCGAGAATACACCTTC. The chain recombines TRBV27 with TRBJ1-2, with D unclear. The CDR3 sequence is 12 residues long. Germline-derived CDR1 and CDR2 are MNHEY and SMNVEV (reference sequence). The V end lost 4 bases, the J end lost 11 bases, and 14 bases lay between the germline ends.

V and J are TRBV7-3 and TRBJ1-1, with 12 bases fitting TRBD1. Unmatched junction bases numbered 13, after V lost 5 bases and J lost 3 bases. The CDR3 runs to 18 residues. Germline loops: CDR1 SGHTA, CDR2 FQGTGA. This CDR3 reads CASSTCWDRGPFYTEAFF. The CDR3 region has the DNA TGTGCCAGCAGCACCTGCTGGGACAGGGGGCCTTTTTACACTGAAGCTTTCTTT.

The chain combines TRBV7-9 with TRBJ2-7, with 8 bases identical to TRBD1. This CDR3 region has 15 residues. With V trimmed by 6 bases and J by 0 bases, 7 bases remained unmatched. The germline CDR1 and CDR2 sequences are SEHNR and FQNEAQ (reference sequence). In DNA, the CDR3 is TGTGCCAGCAGTCGAGGGACAGGCGGCTCCTACGAGCAGTACTTC. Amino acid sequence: CASSRGTGGSYEQYF.

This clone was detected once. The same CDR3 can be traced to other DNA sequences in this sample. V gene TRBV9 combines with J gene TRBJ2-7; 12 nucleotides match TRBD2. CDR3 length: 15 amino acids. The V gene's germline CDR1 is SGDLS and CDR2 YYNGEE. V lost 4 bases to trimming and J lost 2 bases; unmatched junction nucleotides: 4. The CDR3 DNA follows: TGTGCCAGCAGCAAAGGACTAGCGGGAACCTACGAGCAGTACTTC. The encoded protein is CASSKGLAGTYEQYF. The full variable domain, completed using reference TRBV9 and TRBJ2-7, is DSGVTQTPKHLITATGQRVTLRCSPRSGDLSVYWYQQSLDQGLQFLIQYYNGEERAKGNILERFSAQQFPDLHSELNLSSLELGDSALYFCASSKGLAGTYEQYFGPGTRLTVT.

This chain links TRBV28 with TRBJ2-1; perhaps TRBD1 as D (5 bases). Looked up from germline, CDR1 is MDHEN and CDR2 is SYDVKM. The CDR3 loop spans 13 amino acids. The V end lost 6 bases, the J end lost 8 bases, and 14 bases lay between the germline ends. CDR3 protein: CASSHRQGDEQFF. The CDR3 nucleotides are TGTGCCAGCAGCCATCGGCAGGGCGATGAGCAGTTCTTC.

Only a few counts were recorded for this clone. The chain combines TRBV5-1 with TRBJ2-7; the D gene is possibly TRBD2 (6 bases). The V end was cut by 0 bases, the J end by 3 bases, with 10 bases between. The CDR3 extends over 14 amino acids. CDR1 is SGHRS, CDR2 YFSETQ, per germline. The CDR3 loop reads CASSLVGGNYEQYF. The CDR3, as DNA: TGCGCCAGCAGCTTGGTCGGGGGAAACTACGAGCAGTACTTC.

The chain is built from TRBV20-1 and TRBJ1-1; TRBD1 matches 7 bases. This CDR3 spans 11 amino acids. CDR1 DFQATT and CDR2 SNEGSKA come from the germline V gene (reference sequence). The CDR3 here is CIPGGNTEAFF. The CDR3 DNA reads TGCATTCCAGGGGGGAACACTGAAGCTTTCTTT.

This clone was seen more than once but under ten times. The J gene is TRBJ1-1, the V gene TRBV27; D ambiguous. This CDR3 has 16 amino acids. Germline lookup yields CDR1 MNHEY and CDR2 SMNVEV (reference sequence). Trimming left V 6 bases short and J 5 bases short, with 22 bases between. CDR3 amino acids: CASSRVTAEGRTEAFF. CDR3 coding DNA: TGTGCCAGCAGCCGAGTGACTGCGGAGGGTAGGACTGAAGCTTTCTTT.

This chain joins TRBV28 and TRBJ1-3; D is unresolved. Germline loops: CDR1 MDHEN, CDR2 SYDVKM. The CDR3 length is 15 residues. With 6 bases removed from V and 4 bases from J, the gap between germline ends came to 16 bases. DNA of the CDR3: TGTGCCAGCAGACCCTTCCTTGGAGAGGGAAACACCATATATTTT. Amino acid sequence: CASRPFLGEGNTIYF. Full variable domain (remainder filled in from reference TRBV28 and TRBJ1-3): DVKVTQSSRYLVKRTGEKVFLECVQDMDHENMFWYRQDPGLGLRLIYFSYDVKMKEKGDIPEGYSVSREKKERFSLILESASTNQTSMYLCASRPFLGEGNTIYFGEGSWLTVV.

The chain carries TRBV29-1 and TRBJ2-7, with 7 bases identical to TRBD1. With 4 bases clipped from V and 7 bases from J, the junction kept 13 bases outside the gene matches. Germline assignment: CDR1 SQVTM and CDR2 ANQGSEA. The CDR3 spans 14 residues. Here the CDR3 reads CSVAGRQGRREQYF. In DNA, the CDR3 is TGCAGCGTTGCGGGGAGACAGGGTCGTCGGGAGCAGTACTTC.